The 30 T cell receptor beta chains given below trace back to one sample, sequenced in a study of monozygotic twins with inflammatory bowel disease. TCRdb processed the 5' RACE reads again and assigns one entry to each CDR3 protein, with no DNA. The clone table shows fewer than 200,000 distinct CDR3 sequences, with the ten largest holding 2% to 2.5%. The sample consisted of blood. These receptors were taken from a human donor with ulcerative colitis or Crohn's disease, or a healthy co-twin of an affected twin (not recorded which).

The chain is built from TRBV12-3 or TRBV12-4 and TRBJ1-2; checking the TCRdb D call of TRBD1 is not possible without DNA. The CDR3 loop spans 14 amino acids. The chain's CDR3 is CASSLWAGDRGYTF.

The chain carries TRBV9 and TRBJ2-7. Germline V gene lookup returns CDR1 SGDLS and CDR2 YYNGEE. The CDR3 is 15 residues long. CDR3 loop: CASSVGSGVSYEQYF.

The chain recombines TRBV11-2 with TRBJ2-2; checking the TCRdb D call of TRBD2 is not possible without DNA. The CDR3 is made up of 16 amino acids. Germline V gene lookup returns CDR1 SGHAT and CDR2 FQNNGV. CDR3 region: CASSLRIPGEGGELFF.

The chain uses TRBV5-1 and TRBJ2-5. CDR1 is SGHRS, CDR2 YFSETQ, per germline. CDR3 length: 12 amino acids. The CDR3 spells CASSFKVETQYF.

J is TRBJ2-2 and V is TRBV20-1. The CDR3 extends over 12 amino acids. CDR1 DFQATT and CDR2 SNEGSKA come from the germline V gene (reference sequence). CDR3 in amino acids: CSARDPAGELFF.

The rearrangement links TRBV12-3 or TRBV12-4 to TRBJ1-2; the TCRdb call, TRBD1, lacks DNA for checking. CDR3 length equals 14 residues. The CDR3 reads CASSWLATEVAYTF.

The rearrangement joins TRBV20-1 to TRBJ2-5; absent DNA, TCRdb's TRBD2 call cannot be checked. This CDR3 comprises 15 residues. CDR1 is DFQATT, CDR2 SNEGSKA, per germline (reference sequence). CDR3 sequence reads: CSARRAGPPQETQYF.

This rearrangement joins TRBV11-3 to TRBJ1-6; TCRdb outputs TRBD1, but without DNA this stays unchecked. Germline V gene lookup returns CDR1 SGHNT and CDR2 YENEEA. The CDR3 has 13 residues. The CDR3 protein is CASSQGGNSPLHF.

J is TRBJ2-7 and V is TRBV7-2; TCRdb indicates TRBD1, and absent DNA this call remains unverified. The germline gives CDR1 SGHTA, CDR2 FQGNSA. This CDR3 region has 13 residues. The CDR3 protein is CASSRQGFYEQYF.

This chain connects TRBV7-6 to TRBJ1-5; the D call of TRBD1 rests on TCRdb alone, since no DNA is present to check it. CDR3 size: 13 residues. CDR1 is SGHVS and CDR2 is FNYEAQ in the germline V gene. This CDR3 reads CASSPRLGQPQHF.

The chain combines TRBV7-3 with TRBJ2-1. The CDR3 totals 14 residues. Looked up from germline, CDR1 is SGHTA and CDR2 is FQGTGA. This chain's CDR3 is CASSLLSELNEQFF. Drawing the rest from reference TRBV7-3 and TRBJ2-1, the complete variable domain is GAGVSQTPSNKVTEKGKYVELRCDPISGHTALYWYRQSLGQGPEFLIYFQGTGAADDSGLPNDRFFAVRPEGSVSTLKIQRTERGDSAVYLCASSLLSELNEQFFGPGTRLTVL.

Here the CDR3 reads CASSLGQAMTYEQYF. The genes are TRBV7-9 and TRBJ2-7. Germline V lookup: CDR1 SEHNR, CDR2 FQNEAQ (reference sequence). The CDR3 is made up of 15 amino acids. Full variable domain (missing parts from reference TRBV7-9 and TRBJ2-7): DTGVSQNPRHKITKRGQNVTFRCDPISEHNRLYWYRQTLGQGPEFLTYFQNEAQLEKSRLLSDRFSAERPKGSFSTLEIQRTEQGDSAMYLCASSLGQAMTYEQYFGPGTRLTVT.

The CDR3 sequence is CSVRGEETYEQYF. The chain carries TRBV29-1 and TRBJ2-7; TCRdb lists TRBD1, though no DNA is available to test this call. The CDR3 contains 13 residues. The germline CDR1 and CDR2 sequences are SQVTM and ANQGSEA.

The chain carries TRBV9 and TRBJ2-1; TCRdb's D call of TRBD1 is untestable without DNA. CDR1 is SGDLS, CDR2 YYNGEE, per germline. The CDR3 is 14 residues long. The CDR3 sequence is CASSPRDREGEQFF.

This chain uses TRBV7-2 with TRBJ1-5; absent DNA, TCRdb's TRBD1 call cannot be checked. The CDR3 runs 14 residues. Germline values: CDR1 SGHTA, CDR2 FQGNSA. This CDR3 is CASSFSTGNQPQHF.

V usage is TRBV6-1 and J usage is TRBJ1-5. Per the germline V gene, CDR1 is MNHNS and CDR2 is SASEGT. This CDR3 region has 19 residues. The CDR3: CASSAAGGDRTYSNQPQHF.

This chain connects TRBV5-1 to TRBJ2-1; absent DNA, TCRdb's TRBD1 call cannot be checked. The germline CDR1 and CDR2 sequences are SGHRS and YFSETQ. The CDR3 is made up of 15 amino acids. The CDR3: CASSRREDTGNEQFF. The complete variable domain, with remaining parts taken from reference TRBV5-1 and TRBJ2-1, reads KAGVTQTPRYLIKTRGQQVTLSCSPISGHRSVSWYQQTPGQGLQFLFEYFSETQRNKGNFPGRFSGRQFSNSRSEMNVSTLELGDSALYLCASSRREDTGNEQFFGPGTRLTVL.

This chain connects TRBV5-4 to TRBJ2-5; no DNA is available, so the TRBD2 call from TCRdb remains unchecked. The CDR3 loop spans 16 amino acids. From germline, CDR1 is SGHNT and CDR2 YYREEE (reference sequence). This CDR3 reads CASSTEGTSGGDTQYF.

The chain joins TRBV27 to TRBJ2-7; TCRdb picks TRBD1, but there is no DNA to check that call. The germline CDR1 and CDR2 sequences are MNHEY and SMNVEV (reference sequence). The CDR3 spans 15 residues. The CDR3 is CASSPVGQTSYEQYF.

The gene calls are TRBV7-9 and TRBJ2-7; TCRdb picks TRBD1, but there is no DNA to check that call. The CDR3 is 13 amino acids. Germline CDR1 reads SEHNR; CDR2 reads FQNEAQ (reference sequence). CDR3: CASSRQGNYEQYF.

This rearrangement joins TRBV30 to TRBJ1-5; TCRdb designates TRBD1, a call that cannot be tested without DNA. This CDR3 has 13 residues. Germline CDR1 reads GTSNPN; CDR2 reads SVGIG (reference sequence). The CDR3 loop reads CAWTARENQPQHF.

The CDR3 spells CASSLQGVDNQPQHF. The rearrangement links TRBV18 to TRBJ1-5; TCRdb outputs TRBD1, but without DNA this stays unchecked. CDR1 and CDR2 from the germline V gene are KGHSH and LQKENI. CDR3 length: 15 amino acids.

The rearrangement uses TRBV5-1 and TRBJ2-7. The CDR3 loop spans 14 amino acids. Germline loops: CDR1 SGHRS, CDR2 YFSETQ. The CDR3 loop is CASSYSGTPYEQYF.

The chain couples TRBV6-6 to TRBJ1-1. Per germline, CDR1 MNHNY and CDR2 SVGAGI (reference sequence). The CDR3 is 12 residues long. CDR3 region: CALAGQNTEAFF.

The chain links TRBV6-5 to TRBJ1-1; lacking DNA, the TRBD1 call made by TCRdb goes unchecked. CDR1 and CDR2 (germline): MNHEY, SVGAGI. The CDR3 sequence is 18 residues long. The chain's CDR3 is CASSRGGGESLMNTEAFF.

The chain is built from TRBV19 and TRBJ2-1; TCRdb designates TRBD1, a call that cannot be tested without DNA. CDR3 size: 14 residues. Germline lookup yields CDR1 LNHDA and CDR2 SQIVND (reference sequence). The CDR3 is CASNAGEGYNEQFF.

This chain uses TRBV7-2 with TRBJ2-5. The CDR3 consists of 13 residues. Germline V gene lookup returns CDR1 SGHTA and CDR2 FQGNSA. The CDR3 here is CASSFRDQETQYF.

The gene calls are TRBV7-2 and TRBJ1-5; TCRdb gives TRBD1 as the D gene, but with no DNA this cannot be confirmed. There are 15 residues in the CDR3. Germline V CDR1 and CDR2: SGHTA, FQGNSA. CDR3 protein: CASSLGARENQPQHF.

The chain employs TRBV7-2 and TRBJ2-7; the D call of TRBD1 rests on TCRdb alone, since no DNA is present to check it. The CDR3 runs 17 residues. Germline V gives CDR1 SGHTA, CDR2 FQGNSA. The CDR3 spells CASSLLTPVWDSYEQYF.

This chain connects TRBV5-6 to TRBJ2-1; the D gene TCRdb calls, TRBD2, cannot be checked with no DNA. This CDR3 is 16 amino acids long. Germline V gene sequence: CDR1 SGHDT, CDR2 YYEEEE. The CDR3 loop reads CASSWLRQSAYNEQFF. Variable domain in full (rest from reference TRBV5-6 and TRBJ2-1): DAGVTQSPTHLIKTRGQQVTLRCSPKSGHDTVSWYQQALGQGPQFIFQYYEEEERQRGNFPDRFSGHQFPNYSSELNVNALLLGDSALYLCASSWLRQSAYNEQFFGPGTRLTVL.